The rows below give T cell receptor beta chains drawn from one sample of a study of T cell changes during pregnancy in multiple sclerosis. Assay used: immunoSEQ multiplex PCR; TCRdb lists only in-frame clones, some missing. The data contain roughly 51,000 clones, 90% to 95% of them seen just once; the ten biggest clones take up less than 5.5%. This material consisted of CD8+ T cells from peripheral blood mononuclear cells, taken before pregnancy. These receptor sequences come from a female donor with multiple sclerosis, enrolled in a pregnancy study. Both conserved end residues are part of each CDR3. Each record gives: J gene, D gene, V gene, clone size, CDR3 DNA, CDR3 protein. The D gene is left open where the match is weak. Clone size, where shown, is once, few, many, or a class for clones that have expanded.

TRBJ2-2,TRBD2,TRBV9,-,TGTGCCAGCAGCTTGCAAATAGCGGGAGGGTTGGTGTTTTTT,CASSLQIAGGLVFF
TRBJ2-1,TRBD2,TRBV10-2,-,TGCGCCAGCAGCGGGAGGGGAGGTAACAGGGTTGCGTTCTTC,CASSGRGGNRVAFF
TRBJ1-1,TRBD1,TRBV7-9,once,TGTGCCAGCAGCTTAGGAGGAGGAGGGGGCACGGGAGTCAGTGCTTTCTTT,CASSLGGGGGTGVSAFF
TRBJ1-4,-,TRBV27,once,TGTGCCAGCAGTCTCTCCCGGGTCTCCCCTGAAAAACTGTTTTTT,CASSLSRVSPEKLFF
TRBJ1-1,-,TRBV4-1,few,TGCGCCAGCAGCCAAGGGACAGTCTACATGAACACTGAAGCTTTCTTT,CASSQGTVYMNTEAFF
TRBJ1-1,-,TRBV18,-,TGTGCCAGCTCACCCCAGGGGAACACTGAAGCTTTCTTT,CASSPQGNTEAFF
TRBJ2-1,-,TRBV6-5,-,TGTGCCAGCAGTTACTCGGGGGGAGGACCGGATGAGCAGTTCTTC,CASSYSGGGPDEQFF
TRBJ2-7,TRBD2,TRBV7-9,once,TGTGCCAGCAGCTTAGAGGGTTGGACTAGCGGGAGAGCCGAGCAGTACTTC,CASSLEGWTSGRAEQYF
TRBJ2-1,TRBD2,TRBV9,-,TGTGCCAGCACCGATAGCGGGAGGTCCAATGAGCAGTTCTTC,CASTDSGRSNEQFF
TRBJ2-5,TRBD1,TRBV9,-,TGTGCCAGCAGCGTAGAGGGGACAGGACGGGAGACCCAGTACTTC,CASSVEGTGRETQYF
TRBJ1-4,TRBD1,TRBV10-1,-,TGCGCCAGCAGGAAACGGACAGGGGGCCAGTTTGAAAAACTGTTTTTT,CASRKRTGGQFEKLFF
TRBJ2-7,-,TRBV28,once,TGTGGTACCCGGGATGGTCTCCGGGCTGAGCAGTACTTC,CGTRDGLRAEQYF
TRBJ2-1,TRBD2,TRBV6-1,-,TGTGCCACCCACAGCGGGAGGGCCTCCAATGAGCAGTTCTTC,CATHSGRASNEQFF
TRBJ2-1,TRBD2,TRBV19,-,TGTGCCAGTAGCGCAAGCGGGAGTAACTACAATGAGCAGTTCTTC,CASSASGSNYNEQFF
TRBJ2-5,-,TRBV27,-,TGTGCCAGCAGTTTATCGGGGGGGCGAACCCCCCAGTACTTC,CASSLSGGRTPQYF
TRBJ2-3,-,TRBV13,-,TGTGCCAGCAGGGGCGGGAAGAGCACAGATACGCAGTATTTT,CASRGGKSTDTQYF
TRBJ1-1,-,TRBV30,-,TGTGCCTGGAGCAGTCAGTCGGGGACTGAAGCTTTCTTT,CAWSSQSGTEAFF
TRBJ2-1,TRBD2,TRBV7-9,-,TGTGCCAGCAGCTGGCCCCCCGGGCGGGAGGGCAATGAGCAGTTCTTC,CASSWPPGREGNEQFF
TRBJ2-3,TRBD2,TRBV27,-,TGTGCCAGCAGCCAACAGGGACTAGCGGGGACCCCGGATACGCAGTATTTT,CASSQQGLAGTPDTQYF
TRBJ1-2,-,TRBV6-1,-,TGTGCCAGCAGTGAAGCGCAGGGAGGCTATGGCTACACCTTC,CASSEAQGGYGYTF
TRBJ2-7,TRBD2,TRBV30,-,TGTGCCTGGAGTGGCGGGACTAGCGGGAGGCCCGTTTACGAGCAGTACTTC,CAWSGGTSGRPVYEQYF
TRBJ2-2,-,TRBV27,-,TGTGCCAGCAGTTTAGTAGAGAACACCGGGGAGCTGTTTTTT,CASSLVENTGELFF
TRBJ2-2,-,TRBV6-4,-,TGTGCCAGCAGTGACTCAAGGGGAGGCACCGGGGAGCTGTTTTTT,CASSDSRGGTGELFF
TRBJ2-5,-,TRBV4-3,-,TGCGCCAGCAGCCTCGGACTTGGCGGGGAGCAGTACTTC,CASSLGLGGEQYF
TRBJ2-3,-,TRBV4-2,-,TGTGCCAGCAGCGGCCCTAGAGGAGGTACCACAGATACGCAGTATTTT,CASSGPRGGTTDTQYF